The T cell receptor (beta chain) described here comes from a study of blood T cell repertoires in COVID-19. Study overall: Nucleic acid was either cDNA or gDNA, and it came from T cells, B-cell-depleted T cells, or PBMCs.

Some clones are missing from TCRdb's copy, which holds only in-frame ones; the method was immunoSEQ multiplex PCR. The sample has 200,000 to 250,000 clones; over 80% are singletons. J was trimmed by 1 base and V by 7 bases; bases with no gene match: 14. This CDR3 region has 18 residues. Germline V gene data show CDR1 as SGHRS and CDR2 as YFSETQ. Clinical histories supplied by participants themselves formed the basis of cohort assignment. Before being deemed recovered, Cohort 3 donors had two negative PCRs, clearance, or symptom resolution. This receptor was taken from a woman aged 40 to 50 who had recovered from COVID-19. The sample consisted of PBMCs or T cells enriched from blood (not recorded which). The chain uses TRBV5-1 and TRBJ2-1, with TRBD2 identical over 10 bases. CDR3 sequence reads: CASGQPRLAGWSYNEQFF. DNA of the CDR3: TGCGCCAGCGGCCAGCCGCGACTAGCGGGTTGGTCCTACAATGAGCAGTTCTTC.